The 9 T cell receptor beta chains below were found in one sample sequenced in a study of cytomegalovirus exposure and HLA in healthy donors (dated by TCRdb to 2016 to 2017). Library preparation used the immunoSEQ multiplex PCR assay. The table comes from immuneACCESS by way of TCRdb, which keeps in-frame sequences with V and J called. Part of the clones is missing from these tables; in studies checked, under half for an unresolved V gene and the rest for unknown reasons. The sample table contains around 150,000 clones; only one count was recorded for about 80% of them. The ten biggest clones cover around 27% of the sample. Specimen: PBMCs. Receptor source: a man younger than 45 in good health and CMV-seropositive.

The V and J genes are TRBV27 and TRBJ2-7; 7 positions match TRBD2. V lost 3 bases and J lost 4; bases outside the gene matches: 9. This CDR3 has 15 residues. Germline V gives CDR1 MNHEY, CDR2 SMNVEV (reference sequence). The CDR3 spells CASSLGGEGSYEQYF. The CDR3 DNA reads TGTGCCAGCAGTTTGGGAGGGGAAGGGTCTTACGAGCAGTACTTC.

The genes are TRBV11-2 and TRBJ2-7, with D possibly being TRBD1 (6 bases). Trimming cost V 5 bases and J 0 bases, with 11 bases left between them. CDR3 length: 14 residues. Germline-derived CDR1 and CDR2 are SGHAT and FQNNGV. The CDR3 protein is CASSPRDNSYEQYF. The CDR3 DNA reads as TGTGCCAGCAGCCCCAGGGACAACTCCTACGAGCAGTACTTC.

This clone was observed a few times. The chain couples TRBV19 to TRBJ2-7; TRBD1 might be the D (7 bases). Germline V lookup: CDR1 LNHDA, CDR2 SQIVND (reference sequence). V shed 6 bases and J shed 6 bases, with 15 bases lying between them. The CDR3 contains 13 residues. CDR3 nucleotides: TGTGCCAGTAGCGAGGAGGGGGCAGTCGAGCAGTACTTC. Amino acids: CASSEEGAVEQYF.

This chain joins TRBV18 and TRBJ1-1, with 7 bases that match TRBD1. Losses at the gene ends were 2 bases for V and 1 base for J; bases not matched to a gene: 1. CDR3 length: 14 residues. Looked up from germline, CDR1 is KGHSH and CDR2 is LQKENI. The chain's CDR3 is CASSPWTGNTEAFF. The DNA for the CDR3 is TGTGCCAGCTCACCATGGACAGGGAACACTGAAGCTTTCTTT.

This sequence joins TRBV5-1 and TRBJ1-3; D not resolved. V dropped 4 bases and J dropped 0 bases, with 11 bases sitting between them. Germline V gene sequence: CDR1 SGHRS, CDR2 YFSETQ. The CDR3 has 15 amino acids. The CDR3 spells CASSGTPGSGNTIYF. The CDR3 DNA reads TGCGCCAGCAGCGGAACACCAGGCTCTGGAAACACCATATATTTT. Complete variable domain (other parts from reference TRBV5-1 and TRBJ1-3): KAGVTQTPRYLIKTRGQQVTLSCSPISGHRSVSWYQQTPGQGLQFLFEYFSETQRNKGNFPGRFSGRQFSNSRSEMNVSTLELGDSALYLCASSGTPGSGNTIYFGEGSWLTVV.

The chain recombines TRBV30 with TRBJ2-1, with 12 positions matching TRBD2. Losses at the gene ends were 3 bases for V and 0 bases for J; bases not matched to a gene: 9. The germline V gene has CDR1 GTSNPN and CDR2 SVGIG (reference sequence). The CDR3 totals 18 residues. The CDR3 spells CAWRRLAGGSPSYNEQFF. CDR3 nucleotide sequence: TGTGCCTGGAGACGGCTAGCGGGAGGGTCGCCCTCCTACAATGAGCAGTTCTTC.

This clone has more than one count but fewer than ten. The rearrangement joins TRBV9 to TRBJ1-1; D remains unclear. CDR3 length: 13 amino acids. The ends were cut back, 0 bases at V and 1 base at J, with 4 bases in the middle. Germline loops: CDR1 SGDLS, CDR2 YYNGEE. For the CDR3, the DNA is TGTGCCAGCAGCGTAGGCAGGAACACTGAAGCTTTCTTT. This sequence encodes CASSVGRNTEAFF.

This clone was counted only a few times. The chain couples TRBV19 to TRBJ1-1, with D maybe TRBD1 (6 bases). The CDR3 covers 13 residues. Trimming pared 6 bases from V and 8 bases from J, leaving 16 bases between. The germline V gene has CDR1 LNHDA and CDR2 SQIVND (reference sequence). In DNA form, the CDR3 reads TGTGCCAGTAGCAGGGGCCAAAAGGTGGAAGCTTTCTTT. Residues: CASSRGQKVEAFF.

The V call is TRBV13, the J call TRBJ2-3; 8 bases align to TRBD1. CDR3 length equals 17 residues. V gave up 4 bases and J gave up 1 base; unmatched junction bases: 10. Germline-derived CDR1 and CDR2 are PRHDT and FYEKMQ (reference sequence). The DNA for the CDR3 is TGTGCCAGCAGCTCAGATACCGGGACAGGAGGCACAGATACGCAGTATTTT. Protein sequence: CASSSDTGTGGTDTQYF.